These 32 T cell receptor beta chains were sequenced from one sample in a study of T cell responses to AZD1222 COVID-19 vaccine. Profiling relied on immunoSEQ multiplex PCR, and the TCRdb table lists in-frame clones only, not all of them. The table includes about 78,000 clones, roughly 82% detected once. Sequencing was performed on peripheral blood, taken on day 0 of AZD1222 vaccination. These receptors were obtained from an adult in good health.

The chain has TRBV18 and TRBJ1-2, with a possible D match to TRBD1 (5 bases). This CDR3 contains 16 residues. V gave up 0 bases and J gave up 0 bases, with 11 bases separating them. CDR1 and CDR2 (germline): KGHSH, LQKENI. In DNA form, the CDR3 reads TGTGCCAGCTCACCACCGGGGGGACCCACTAACTATGGCTACACCTTC. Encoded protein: CASSPPGGPTNYGYTF.

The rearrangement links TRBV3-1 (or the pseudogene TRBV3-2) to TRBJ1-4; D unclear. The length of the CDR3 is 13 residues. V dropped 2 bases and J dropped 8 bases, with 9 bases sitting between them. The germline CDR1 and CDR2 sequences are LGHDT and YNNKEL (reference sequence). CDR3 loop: CASSQPPGEKLFF. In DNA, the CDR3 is TGTGCCAGCAGCCAACCCCCGGGAGAAAAACTGTTTTTT.

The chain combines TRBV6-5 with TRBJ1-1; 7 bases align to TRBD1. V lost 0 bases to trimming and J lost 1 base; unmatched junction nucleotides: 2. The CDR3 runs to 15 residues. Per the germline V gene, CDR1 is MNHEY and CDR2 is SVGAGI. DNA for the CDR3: TGTGCCAGCAGTTACTCGACAGGGCGGAACACTGAAGCTTTCTTT. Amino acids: CASSYSTGRNTEAFF.

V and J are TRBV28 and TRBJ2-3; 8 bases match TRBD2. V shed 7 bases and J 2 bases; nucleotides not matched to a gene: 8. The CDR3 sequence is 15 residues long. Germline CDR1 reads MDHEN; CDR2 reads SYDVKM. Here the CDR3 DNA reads TGTGCCAGCATCCCGCCGGGACTAGACACAGATACGCAGTATTTT. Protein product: CASIPPGLDTDTQYF. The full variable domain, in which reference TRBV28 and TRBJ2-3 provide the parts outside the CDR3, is DVKVTQSSRYLVKRTGEKVFLECVQDMDHENMFWYRQDPGLGLRLIYFSYDVKMKEKGDIPEGYSVSREKKERFSLILESASTNQTSMYLCASIPPGLDTDTQYFGPGTRLTVL.

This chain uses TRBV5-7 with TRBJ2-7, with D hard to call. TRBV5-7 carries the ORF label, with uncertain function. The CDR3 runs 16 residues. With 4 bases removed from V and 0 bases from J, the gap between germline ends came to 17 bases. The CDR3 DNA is TGTGCCAGCAGCCCTTCCCCCGCCGGCCCCTCCTACGAGCAGTACTTC. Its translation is CASSPSPAGPSYEQYF.

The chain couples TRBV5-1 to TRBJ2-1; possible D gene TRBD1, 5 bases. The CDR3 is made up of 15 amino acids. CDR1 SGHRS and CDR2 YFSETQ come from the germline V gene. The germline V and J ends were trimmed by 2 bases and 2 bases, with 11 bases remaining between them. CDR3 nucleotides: TGCGCCAGCAGCTTAGGGGTCCCTACCTACAATGAGCAGTTCTTC. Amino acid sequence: CASSLGVPTYNEQFF.

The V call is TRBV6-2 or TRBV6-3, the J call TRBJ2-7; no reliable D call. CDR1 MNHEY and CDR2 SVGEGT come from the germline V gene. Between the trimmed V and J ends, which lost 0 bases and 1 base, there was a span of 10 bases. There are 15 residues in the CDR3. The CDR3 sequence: CASSYSWLGSYEQYF. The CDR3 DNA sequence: TGTGCCAGCAGTTACTCTTGGCTGGGGTCCTACGAGCAGTACTTC.

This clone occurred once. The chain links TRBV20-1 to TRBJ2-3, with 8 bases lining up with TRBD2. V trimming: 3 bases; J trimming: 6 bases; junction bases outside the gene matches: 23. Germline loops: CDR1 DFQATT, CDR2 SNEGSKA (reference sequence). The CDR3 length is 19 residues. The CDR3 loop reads CSASERGPASWLARDTQYF. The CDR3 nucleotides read TGCAGTGCTAGTGAGCGGGGGCCGGCGTCTTGGTTAGCTCGGGATACGCAGTATTTT.

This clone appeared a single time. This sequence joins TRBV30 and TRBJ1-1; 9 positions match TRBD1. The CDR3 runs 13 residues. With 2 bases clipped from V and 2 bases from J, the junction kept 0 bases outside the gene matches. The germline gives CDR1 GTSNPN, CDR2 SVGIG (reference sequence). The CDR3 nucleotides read TGTGCCTGGAGTACAGGGGGCAACACTGAAGCTTTCTTT. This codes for CAWSTGGNTEAFF.

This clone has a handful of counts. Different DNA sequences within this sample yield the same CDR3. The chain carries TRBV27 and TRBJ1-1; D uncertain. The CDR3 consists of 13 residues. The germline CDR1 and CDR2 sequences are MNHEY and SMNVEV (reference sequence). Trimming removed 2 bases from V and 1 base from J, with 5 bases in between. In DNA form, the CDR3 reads TGTGCCAGCAGTTTAGGGAGGAACACTGAAGCTTTCTTT. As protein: CASSLGRNTEAFF.

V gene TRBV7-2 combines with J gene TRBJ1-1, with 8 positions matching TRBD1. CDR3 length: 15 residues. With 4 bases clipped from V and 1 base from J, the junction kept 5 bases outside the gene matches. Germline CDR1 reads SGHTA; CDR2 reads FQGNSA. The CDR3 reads CASSSRTGPNTEAFF. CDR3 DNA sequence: TGTGCCAGCAGCTCGCGGACAGGGCCGAACACTGAAGCTTTCTTT.

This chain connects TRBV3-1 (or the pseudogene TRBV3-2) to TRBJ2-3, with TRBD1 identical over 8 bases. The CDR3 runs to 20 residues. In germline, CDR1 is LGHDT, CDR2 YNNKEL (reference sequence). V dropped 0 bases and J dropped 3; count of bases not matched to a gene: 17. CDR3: CASSQEKQGATYSLTDTQYF. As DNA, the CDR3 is TGTGCCAGCAGCCAAGAGAAGCAGGGGGCTACTTACTCTTTGACAGATACGCAGTATTTT.

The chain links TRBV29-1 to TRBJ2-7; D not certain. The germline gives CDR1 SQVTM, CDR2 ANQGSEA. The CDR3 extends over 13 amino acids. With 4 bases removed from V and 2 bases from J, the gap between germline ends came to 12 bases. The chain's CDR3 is CSVVLAAPYEQYF. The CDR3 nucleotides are TGCAGCGTTGTGTTGGCAGCCCCCTACGAGCAGTACTTC.

The CDR3 bases are TGCGCCAGCAGTGCGGGACAGGGTAGCTCTGGGGCCAACGTCCTGACTTTC. Translated: CASSAGQGSSGANVLTF. The V and J genes are TRBV10-1 and TRBJ2-6; 9 bases fit TRBD1. Germline V gene sequence: CDR1 WNHNN, CDR2 SYGVQD (reference sequence). The CDR3 is 17 residues long. V lost 4 bases and J lost 0; bases outside the gene matches: 4.

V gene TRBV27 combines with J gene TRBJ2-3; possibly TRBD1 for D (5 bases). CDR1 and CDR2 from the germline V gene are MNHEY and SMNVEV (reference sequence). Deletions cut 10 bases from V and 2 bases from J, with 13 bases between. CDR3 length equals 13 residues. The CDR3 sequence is CATKTAYTDTQYF. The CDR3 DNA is TGTGCCACCAAGACAGCTTACACAGATACGCAGTATTTT.

CDR3 DNA sequence: TGCAGCGTCCCTACTCTCCGGGGCCTCCCCTATTTT. Protein: CSVPTLRGLPYF. This chain links TRBV29-1 with TRBJ2-3; D possibly matches TRBD1 or TRBD2 (5 bases each). Between the trimmed V and J ends, which lost 6 bases and 15 bases, there was a span of 22 bases. The CDR3 is 12 residues long. In germline, CDR1 is SQVTM, CDR2 ANQGSEA.

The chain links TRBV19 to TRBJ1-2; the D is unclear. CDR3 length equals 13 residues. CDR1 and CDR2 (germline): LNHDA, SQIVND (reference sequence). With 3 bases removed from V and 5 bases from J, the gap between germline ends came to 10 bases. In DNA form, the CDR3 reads TGTGCCAGTAGTATCGAGGGTTCTTATGGCTACACCTTC. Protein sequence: CASSIEGSYGYTF. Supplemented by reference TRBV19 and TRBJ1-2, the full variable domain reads DGGITQSPKYLFRKEGQNVTLSCEQNLNHDAMYWYRQDPGQGLRLIYYSQIVNDFQKGDIAEGYSVSREKKESFPLTVTSAQKNPTAFYLCASSIEGSYGYTFGSGTRLTVV.

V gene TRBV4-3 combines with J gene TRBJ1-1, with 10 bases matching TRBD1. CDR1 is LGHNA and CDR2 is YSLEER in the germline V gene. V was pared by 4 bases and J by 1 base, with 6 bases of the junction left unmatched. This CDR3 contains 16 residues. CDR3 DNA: TGCGCCAGCAGCCTCGGGACAGGGGCGGCGAACACTGAAGCTTTCTTT. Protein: CASSLGTGAANTEAFF.

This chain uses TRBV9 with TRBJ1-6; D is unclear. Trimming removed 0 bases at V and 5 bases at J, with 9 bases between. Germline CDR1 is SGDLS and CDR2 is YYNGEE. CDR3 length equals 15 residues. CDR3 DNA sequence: TGTGCCAGCAGCGTAGGTTCTCTCCATAATTCACCCCTCCACTTT. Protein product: CASSVGSLHNSPLHF.

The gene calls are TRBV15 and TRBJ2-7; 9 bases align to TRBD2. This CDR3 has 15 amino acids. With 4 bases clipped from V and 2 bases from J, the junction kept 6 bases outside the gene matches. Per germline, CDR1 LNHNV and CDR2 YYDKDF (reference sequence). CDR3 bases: TGTGCCACCAGCACCGAGACTAGCGGAGCCTACGAGCAGTACTTC. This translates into CATSTETSGAYEQYF.

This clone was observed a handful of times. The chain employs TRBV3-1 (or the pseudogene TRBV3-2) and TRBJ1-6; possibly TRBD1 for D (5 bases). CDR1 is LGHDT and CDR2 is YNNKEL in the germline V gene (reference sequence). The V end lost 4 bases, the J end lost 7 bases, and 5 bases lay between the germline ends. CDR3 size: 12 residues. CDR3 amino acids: CASSRQNSPLHF. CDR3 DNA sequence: TGTGCCAGCAGCCGACAGAATTCACCCCTCCACTTT.

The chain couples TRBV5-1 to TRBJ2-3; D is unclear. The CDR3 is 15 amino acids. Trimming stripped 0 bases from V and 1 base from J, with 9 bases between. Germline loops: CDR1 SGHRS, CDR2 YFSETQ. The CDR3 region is CASSLVPSGTDTQYF. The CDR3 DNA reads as TGCGCCAGCAGCTTGGTTCCCTCCGGCACAGATACGCAGTATTTT.

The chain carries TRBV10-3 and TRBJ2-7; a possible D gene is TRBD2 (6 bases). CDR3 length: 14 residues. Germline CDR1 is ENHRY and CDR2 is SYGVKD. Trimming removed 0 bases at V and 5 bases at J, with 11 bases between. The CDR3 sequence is CAISESGGSHEQYF. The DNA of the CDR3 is TGTGCCATCAGTGAGTCCGGGGGTTCCCACGAGCAGTACTTC.

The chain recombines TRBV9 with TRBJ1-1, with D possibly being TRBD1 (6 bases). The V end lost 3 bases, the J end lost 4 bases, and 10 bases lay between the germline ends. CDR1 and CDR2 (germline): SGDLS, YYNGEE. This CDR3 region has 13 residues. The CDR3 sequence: CASSAGVGTEAFF. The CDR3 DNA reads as TGTGCCAGCAGCGCAGGGGTGGGCACTGAAGCTTTCTTT.

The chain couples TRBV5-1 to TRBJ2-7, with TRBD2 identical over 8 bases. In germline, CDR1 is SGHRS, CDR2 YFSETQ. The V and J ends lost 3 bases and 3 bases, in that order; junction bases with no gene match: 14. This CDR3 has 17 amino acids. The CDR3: CASSSRSGLGYVYEQYF. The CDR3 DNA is TGCGCCAGCAGCTCCCGGTCGGGACTAGGGTATGTCTACGAGCAGTACTTC.

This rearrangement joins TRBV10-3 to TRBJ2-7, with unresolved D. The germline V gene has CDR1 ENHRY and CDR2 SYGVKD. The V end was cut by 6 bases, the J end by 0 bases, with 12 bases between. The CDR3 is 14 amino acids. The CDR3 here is CAIRSDTYSYEQYF. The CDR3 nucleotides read TGTGCCATCAGATCCGACACGTACTCCTACGAGCAGTACTTC.

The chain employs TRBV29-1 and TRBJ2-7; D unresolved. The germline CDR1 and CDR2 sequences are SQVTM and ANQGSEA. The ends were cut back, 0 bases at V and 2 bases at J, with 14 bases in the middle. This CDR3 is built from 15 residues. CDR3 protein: CSVEDPGRTTYEQYF. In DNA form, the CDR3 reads TGCAGCGTTGAAGATCCGGGCAGAACGACCTACGAGCAGTACTTC.

The CDR3 loop reads CASSLKGRDQPQHF. CDR3 nucleotides: TGTGCCAGCAGCTTAAAAGGGCGTGATCAGCCCCAGCATTTT. This sequence joins TRBV7-2 and TRBJ1-5; D is undetermined. V gave up 2 bases and J gave up 5 bases, with 10 bases separating them. CDR1 is SGHTA, CDR2 FQGNSA, per germline. The CDR3 loop spans 14 amino acids.

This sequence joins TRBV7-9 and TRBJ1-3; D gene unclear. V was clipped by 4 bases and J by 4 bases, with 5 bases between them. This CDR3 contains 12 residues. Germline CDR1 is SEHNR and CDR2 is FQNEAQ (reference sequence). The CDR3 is CASSSKGNTIYF. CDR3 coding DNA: TGTGCCAGCAGCTCCAAGGGAAACACCATATATTTT.

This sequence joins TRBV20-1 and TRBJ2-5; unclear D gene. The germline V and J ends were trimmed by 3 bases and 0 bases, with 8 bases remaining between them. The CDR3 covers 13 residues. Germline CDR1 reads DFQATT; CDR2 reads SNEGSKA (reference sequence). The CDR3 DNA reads TGCAGTGCTAGTGGCTGGGACCAAGAGACCCAGTACTTC. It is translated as CSASGWDQETQYF.

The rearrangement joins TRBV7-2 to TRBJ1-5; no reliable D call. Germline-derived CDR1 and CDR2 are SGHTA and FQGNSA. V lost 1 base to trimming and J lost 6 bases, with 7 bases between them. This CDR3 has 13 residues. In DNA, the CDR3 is TGTGCCAGCAGCTTAGGGGTGCTTCAGCCCCAGCATTTT. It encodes CASSLGVLQPQHF.

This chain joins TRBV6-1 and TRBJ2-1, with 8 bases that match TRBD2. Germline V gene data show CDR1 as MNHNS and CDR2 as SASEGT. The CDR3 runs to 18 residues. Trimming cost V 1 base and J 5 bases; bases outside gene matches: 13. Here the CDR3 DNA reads TGTGCCAGCAGTGAAGGGCTGGGTTGGGGACTAGGGGACAATGAGCAGTTCTTC. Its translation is CASSEGLGWGLGDNEQFF.